The present entry profiles one T cell receptor (beta chain) with its context. The antigen is not known. The sample originates from a study of cytomegalovirus exposure and HLA in healthy donors. Study-level results: As a later analysis showed, a missense DCLRE1C variant was linked to trimming of TCR beta V- and J-genes. Fewer N-insertions than the approximately 700-donor mean were reportedly shown by an Asian-associated ancestry cluster in a later analysis.

The PCR had 60 Vbeta and 13 Jbeta primers. Libraries were prepared by immunoSEQ multiplex PCR; TCRdb keeps only in-frame clonotypes and omits some of them. The sample includes roughly 150,000 clones, around three quarters of them seen just once. CDR1 LNHNV and CDR2 YYDKDF come from the germline V gene (reference sequence). Unmatched junction bases numbered 4, after V lost 6 bases and J lost 2 bases. CDR3 size: 15 residues. The sequenced sample was PBMCs. This chain connects TRBV15 to TRBJ2-3; 11 nucleotides line up with TRBD1. The source is a male donor in good health and CMV-seronegative. The CDR3 here is CATSPGQGDTDTQYF. The CDR3 nucleotides are TGTGCCACCAGTCCGGGACAGGGGGACACAGATACGCAGTATTTT.